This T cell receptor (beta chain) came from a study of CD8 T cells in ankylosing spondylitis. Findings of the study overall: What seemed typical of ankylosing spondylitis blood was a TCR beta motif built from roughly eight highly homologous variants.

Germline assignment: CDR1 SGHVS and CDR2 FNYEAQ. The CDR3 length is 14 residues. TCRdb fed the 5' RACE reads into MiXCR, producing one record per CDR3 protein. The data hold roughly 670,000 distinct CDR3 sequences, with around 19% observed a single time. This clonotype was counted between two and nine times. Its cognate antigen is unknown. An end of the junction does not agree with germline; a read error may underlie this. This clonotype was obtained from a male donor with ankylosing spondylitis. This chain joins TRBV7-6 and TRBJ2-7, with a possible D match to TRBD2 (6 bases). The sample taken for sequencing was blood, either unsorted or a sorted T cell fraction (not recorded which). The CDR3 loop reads CASSLEGNSYEQYF. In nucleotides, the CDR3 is TGCGCCAGCAGCTTGGAGGGCAACTCCTACGAGCAGTACTTC.